These 27 T cell receptor beta chains were all obtained from the same sample, sequenced in a study of cytomegalovirus exposure and HLA in healthy donors. Repertoires were generated with immunoSEQ multiplex PCR, while TCRdb's copy carries only in-frame clones and drops some. The table shows some 150,000 clones, with 91% occurring only once. Input material: PBMCs. Every receptor here comes from a man between 18 and 35 years old in good health and CMV-seronegative.

V and J are TRBV5-4 and TRBJ2-2; D perhaps matches TRBD1 (6 bases). Germline V lookup: CDR1 SGHNT, CDR2 YYREEE (reference sequence). The CDR3 spans 18 residues. Trimming took off 4 bases at V and 1 base at J, with 20 bases between the two ends. The CDR3 here is CASSAPRGTEKNTGELFF. CDR3 nucleotides: TGTGCCAGCAGCGCACCGAGGGGGACGGAAAAGAACACCGGGGAGCTGTTTTTT.

The chain uses TRBV14 and TRBJ2-3; TRBD2 matches 10 bases. J lost 1 base, V lost 3 bases, and 4 bases had no gene match. The germline V gene encodes CDR1 SGHDN and CDR2 FVKESK. This CDR3 is built from 16 residues. The CDR3 DNA is TGTGCCAGCAGCCACCCCGGGACTAGCGGCACAGATACGCAGTATTTT. Encoded protein: CASSHPGTSGTDTQYF.

The chain uses TRBV27 and TRBJ1-1, with D uncertain. The CDR3 length is 14 residues. Looked up from germline, CDR1 is MNHEY and CDR2 is SMNVEV (reference sequence). V lost 3 bases and J lost 5, with 13 bases in between. This CDR3 reads CASSFERVGTEAFF. The CDR3 DNA follows: TGTGCCAGCAGTTTTGAGAGGGTGGGGACTGAAGCTTTCTTT.

V and J are TRBV2 and TRBJ2-5, with 7 bases matching TRBD2. Germline-derived CDR1 and CDR2 are SNHLY and FYNNEI. Germline trimming cut 7 bases from V and 2 bases from J; bases unmatched to any gene: 4. This CDR3 has 13 amino acids. CDR3 loop: CASTGGRQETQYF. The DNA of the CDR3 is TGTGCCAGCACCGGGGGGAGACAAGAGACCCAGTACTTC.

The chain uses TRBV9 and TRBJ1-2, with 7 bases fitting TRBD1. Germline assignment: CDR1 SGDLS and CDR2 YYNGEE. The CDR3 has 14 amino acids. J was trimmed by 4 bases and V by 5 bases; bases with no gene match: 8. Here the CDR3 reads CASSARGVSYGYTF. The CDR3 DNA sequence: TGTGCCAGCAGTGCCAGGGGGGTGAGCTATGGCTACACCTTC.

V is TRBV5-6 and J is TRBJ2-7; D unclear. V gave up 1 base and J gave up 5 bases, with 4 bases separating them. Germline CDR1 is SGHDT and CDR2 is YYEEEE. The CDR3 is 11 amino acids. CDR3 in DNA: TGTGCCAGCAGCTTGTCTAACGAGCAGTACTTC. This gives the protein CASSLSNEQYF.

This chain joins TRBV5-1 and TRBJ2-3; perhaps TRBD1 as D (6 bases). CDR3 length: 15 residues. Per germline, CDR1 SGHRS and CDR2 YFSETQ. V gave up 4 bases and J gave up 2 bases, with 14 bases separating them. The DNA for the CDR3 is TGCGCCAGCAGCCCTCGACAGGTCGCCACAGATACGCAGTATTTT. It is translated as CASSPRQVATDTQYF.

V and J are TRBV11-1 and TRBJ1-1; 8 nucleotides agree with TRBD1. This CDR3 region has 14 residues. Germline lookup yields CDR1 SGHAT and CDR2 FQDESV (reference sequence). The junction had 8 bases not matched to a gene; V was cut back by 5 bases and J by 6 bases. CDR3 amino acids: CASSPDRGDPEAFF. The DNA for the CDR3 is TGTGCCAGCAGCCCTGACAGGGGTGACCCTGAAGCTTTCTTT.

The rearrangement links TRBV14 to TRBJ1-1; D remains ambiguous. The CDR3 is 11 residues long. Germline CDR1 SGHDN, CDR2 FVKESK. V dropped 2 bases and J dropped 10 bases, with 8 bases sitting between them. In DNA, the CDR3 is TGTGCCAGCAGCCAACAAGGCGGAGCTTTCTTT. Translated: CASSQQGGAFF.

The chain employs TRBV4-3 and TRBJ1-2; D gene unclear. Trimming cost V 0 bases and J 2 bases, with 4 bases left between them. Germline CDR1 LGHNA, CDR2 YSLEER. The CDR3 runs 13 residues. In DNA, the CDR3 is TGCGCCAGCAGCCAAGACGGGAACTATGGCTACACCTTC. Translation gives CASSQDGNYGYTF.

The V gene is TRBV9, the J gene TRBJ2-1; 12 bases line up with TRBD2. From germline, CDR1 is SGDLS and CDR2 YYNGEE. V lost 4 bases to trimming and J lost 4 bases; unmatched junction nucleotides: 3. The CDR3 extends over 15 amino acids. Here the CDR3 reads CASSFGTSGYNEQFF. The CDR3 bases are TGTGCCAGCAGCTTCGGGACTAGCGGGTACAATGAGCAGTTCTTC.

As DNA, the CDR3 is TGTGCCAGCAGTTTTGGACTAGCGGGAGGGTGGACCGGGGAGCTGTTTTTT. Its protein product is CASSFGLAGGWTGELFF. J is TRBJ2-2 and V is TRBV27, with TRBD2 matching over 15 bases. The CDR3 sequence is 17 residues long. The V gene's germline CDR1 is MNHEY and CDR2 SMNVEV (reference sequence). V shed 3 bases, J shed 5 bases, and the junction held 4 bases outside the gene matches.

The rearrangement links TRBV5-1 to TRBJ2-3; 9 bases fit TRBD1. Germline CDR1 is SGHRS and CDR2 is YFSETQ. The junction had 8 bases not matched to a gene; V was cut back by 4 bases and J by 2 bases. This CDR3 is 16 amino acids long. CDR3 bases: TGCGCCAGCAGCCGGCCGGGACAGGGACTCACAGATACGCAGTATTTT. This encodes CASSRPGQGLTDTQYF.

The gene calls are TRBV30 and TRBJ1-3, with 7 positions matching TRBD1. The CDR3 length is 14 residues. Germline V lookup: CDR1 GTSNPN, CDR2 SVGIG (reference sequence). The junction had 3 bases not matched to a gene; V was cut back by 4 bases and J by 0 bases. The CDR3 DNA sequence: TGTGCCTGGATGGGACAGAGCTCTGGAAACACCATATATTTT. The encoded protein is CAWMGQSSGNTIYF.

V is TRBV10-1 and J is TRBJ2-3; D possibly corresponds to TRBD2 (6 bases). The CDR3 loop spans 14 amino acids. V lost 4 bases to trimming and J lost 2 bases, with 10 bases between them. Germline CDR1 reads WNHNN; CDR2 reads SYGVQD (reference sequence). The CDR3 loop is CASSAAGPTDTQYF. Written as DNA, the CDR3 is TGCGCCAGCAGTGCCGCGGGGCCCACAGATACGCAGTATTTT.

J is TRBJ1-3 and V is TRBV7-8; D is undetermined. The V end was cut by 2 bases, the J end by 3 bases, with 8 bases between. Germline loops: CDR1 SGHVS, CDR2 FQNEAQ. This CDR3 is built from 14 residues. The CDR3 nucleotides are TGTGCCAGCAGCTTACCCGGGGTTGGAAACACCATATATTTT. Its protein product is CASSLPGVGNTIYF. Full variable domain (missing parts from reference TRBV7-8 and TRBJ1-3): GAGVSQSPRYKVAKRGQDVALRCDPISGHVSLFWYQQALGQGPEFLTYFQNEAQLDKSGLPSDRFFAERPEGSVSTLKIQRTQQEDSAVYLCASSLPGVGNTIYFGEGSWLTVV.

V gene TRBV27 combines with J gene TRBJ2-1; D remains unclear. There are 11 residues in the CDR3. The V gene's germline CDR1 is MNHEY and CDR2 SMNVEV (reference sequence). The germline V and J ends were trimmed by 3 bases and 7 bases, with 4 bases remaining between them. The CDR3 DNA reads TGTGCCAGCAGTTTCCGTAATGAGCAGTTCTTC. Its protein product is CASSFRNEQFF.

V gene TRBV5-1 combines with J gene TRBJ1-2; D is perhaps TRBD1 (6 bases). The germline CDR1 and CDR2 sequences are SGHRS and YFSETQ. The V and J ends lost 1 base and 8 bases respectively, with 12 bases between them. This CDR3 is built from 13 residues. The CDR3 loop is CASSLTGTQGYTF. The CDR3 DNA reads as TGCGCCAGCAGCTTGACAGGGACGCAGGGCTACACCTTC.

This clone was picked up one time. The gene calls are TRBV7-9 and TRBJ1-2, with D unresolved. This CDR3 comprises 15 residues. The germline gives CDR1 SEHNR, CDR2 FQNEAQ (reference sequence). Trimming took 1 base from V and 2 from J, leaving 11 bases between them. The CDR3 region has the DNA TGTGCCAGCAGCTTAGGAGGCCCGCAGAACTATGGCTACACCTTC. The encoded protein is CASSLGGPQNYGYTF.

The chain has TRBV4-1 and TRBJ1-5; D possibly corresponds to TRBD1 (5 bases). Trimming removed 0 bases from V and 6 bases from J, with 9 bases in between. This CDR3 comprises 14 residues. Germline V gene lookup returns CDR1 MGHRA and CDR2 YSYEKL. This CDR3 is CASSQDQGGQPQHF. CDR3 bases: TGCGCCAGCAGCCAAGATCAGGGAGGTCAGCCCCAGCATTTT.

V gene TRBV29-1 combines with J gene TRBJ2-1; 7 bases fit TRBD1. Germline lookup yields CDR1 SQVTM and CDR2 ANQGSEA. CDR3 length: 14 amino acids. V was pared by 7 bases and J by 2 bases, with 8 bases of the junction left unmatched. The CDR3 bases are TGCAGCGCCACAGGGGAGATAACCTACAATGAGCAGTTCTTC. The encoded protein is CSATGEITYNEQFF.

The V and J genes are TRBV7-2 and TRBJ2-1, with a possible D match to TRBD2 (6 bases). There are 16 residues in the CDR3. The germline gives CDR1 SGHTA, CDR2 FQGNSA. V was trimmed by 4 bases and J by 2 bases, leaving 15 bases between them. DNA of the CDR3: TGTGCCAGCAGCTCACCCGGACTAAAAACCTACAATGAGCAGTTCTTC. It encodes CASSSPGLKTYNEQFF.

This rearrangement joins TRBV11-2 to TRBJ1-1, with D unresolved. Trimming cost V 5 bases and J 1 base, with 14 bases left between them. The CDR3 has 15 amino acids. Germline CDR1 and CDR2: SGHAT and FQNNGV. The CDR3 DNA sequence: TGTGCCAGCAGCCCCCTAGGCGAAGCGAACACTGAAGCTTTCTTT. This sequence encodes CASSPLGEANTEAFF. The entire variable domain, with the rest obtained from reference TRBV11-2 and TRBJ1-1, is as follows: EAGVAQSPRYKIIEKRQSVAFWCNPISGHATLYWYQQILGQGPKLLIQFQNNGVVDDSQLPKDRFSAERLKGVDSTLKIQPAKLEDSAVYLCASSPLGEANTEAFFGQGTRLTVV.

V gene TRBV10-2 combines with J gene TRBJ2-7, with D tentatively TRBD1 or TRBD2 (5 bases each). The CDR3 is 14 amino acids. Germline CDR1 WSHSY, CDR2 SAAADI. V gave up 6 bases and J gave up 0 bases, with 12 bases separating them. The CDR3 bases are TGCGCCAGCAGAGAGCGGACAAACTCCTACGAGCAGTACGTC. Translation gives CASRERTNSYEQYV.

In nucleotides, the CDR3 is TGTGCCAGCAGCTTAGGCTCAGGCCCCCGGGAGCTGTTTTTT. It specifies CASSLGSGPRELFF. This chain connects TRBV7-9 to TRBJ2-2; D is uncertain. The CDR3 is 14 amino acids. Trimming left V 1 base short and J 9 bases short, with 12 bases between. Germline assignment: CDR1 SEHNR and CDR2 FQNEAQ (reference sequence).

This chain joins TRBV19 and TRBJ1-3; 7 bases match TRBD1. The CDR3 is 17 amino acids. V lost 5 bases, J lost 2 bases, and 12 bases stayed unmatched. CDR1 and CDR2 (germline): LNHDA, SQIVND (reference sequence). The CDR3 region has the DNA TGTGCCAGTAGTTCCCTCCCGGGACAGAGGACTGGAAACACCATATATTTT. Amino acids: CASSSLPGQRTGNTIYF.

CDR3 bases: TGTGCCAGCAGCCGATCCGGGACTAGCGAGGAGACCCAGTACTTC. It translates to CASSRSGTSEETQYF. The chain combines TRBV7-7 with TRBJ2-5, with TRBD2 matching over 10 bases. There are 15 residues in the CDR3. The junction had 8 bases not matched to a gene; V was cut back by 5 bases and J by 5 bases. The germline gives CDR1 SSHAT, CDR2 FNYEAQ (reference sequence).